The T cell receptor beta chain described here comes from a study of blood T cells in healthy people across ages (dated by TCRdb to the mid-2010s). Background for the entire study: In model experiments, template switching captured roughly one uniquely barcoded TCR beta cDNA molecule for every two T cells. For two donors (one aged 18 to 30 and one aged 80 or older), the study analyzed two additional independent replicas of 1 million unique cDNA reads from the same blood draw. Four age groups were formed from the donors: young (average approximately 15 years), middle-aged (less than 40), aged (62) and long-lived (around 80). To avoid experimental bias, donors of different ages were spread randomly across the sequencing lanes. The study measured age-related changes in TCR beta repertoire diversity using deep sequencing normalized with unique cDNA molecular identifiers.

Receptors were amplified or captured by 5' RACE. A second PCR of roughly 7 to 11 cycles was performed with a sample-barcoded 5' primer and a J-beta primer mix. A unique molecular identifier was introduced onto each TCR beta cDNA molecule by a template-switch 5' adaptor carrying 12 random nucleotides. Each sample yielded at least 2.5 million CDR3-containing paired-end reads. All of the RNA was converted into first-strand cDNA using the Mint cDNA synthesis kit, with a TRBC-specific oligonucleotide serving as the primer. All cDNA was treated with uracil-DNA glycosylase and then went through a first 18-cycle PCR with the universal primers M1SS and BC2_uni_R. Concerning the study's data processing: Normalization of each sample was performed by random selection of 1 million high-quality reads, each carrying a distinct molecular identifier. Reads with shared molecular identifiers were discarded instead of being binned into consensus sequences. MiTCR, run with a Q25 quality threshold and the strictest error-elimination algorithm, handled CDR3 identification, clonotype clustering and error correction. A nonparametric unseen species model with Euler transformation was used to estimate a lower bound on total TCR beta diversity. The public reads were run again by TCRdb, first through fastp at Q25 and then through MiXCR, and only productive beta chains were kept. A single entry per CDR3 protein holds the most common genes and DNA from its merged rows. For this entry, the V and J calls and clone size follow TCRdb and not the study's own pipeline. Present in this sample are some 1,800,000 distinct CDR3 sequences, around 42% of which were seen just once. The ten largest clonotypes hold 23% of the sample.

Summary of the overall study and its limitations: As age increased, observed TCR beta diversity per million T cells dropped in a roughly linear way, and a significant reduction was already evident by age around 41. A strong correlation was found between observed TCR beta diversity and the percentage of naive T cells measured by flow cytometry. Because profiling used bulk unsorted PBMCs, naive and antigen-experienced compartments could not be compared conclusively. Estimates of total diversity from one million sequenced T cells were regarded as lower bounds and underestimates. The CMV infection status of donors was not known, potentially confounding age-related changes in expanded clonotypes. Compared with the aged group, the long-lived group had more naive CD4+ T cells, fewer expanded clones and increased TCR diversity, suggesting age selection.

This clonotype has a count of ten or more. Its specific antigen is unknown. No clone much larger than this one lies a single base away; base qualities are absent. The roughly 39 donors, aged about 6 to 95 years, were systemically healthy Caucasian individuals from Russia. About 9.6 milliliters of peripheral blood were collected from each donor into EDTA-treated Vacutainer tubes. Ficoll-Paque density-gradient centrifugation was used to isolate PBMCs, with at least 6 million obtained per sample. Trizol reagent was used to extract total RNA from PBMCs, with at least 6 micrograms per sample. For every donor, flow cytometry on a PBMC aliquot measured the percentage of naive CD45RAhigh/CD27high T cells. The sequence was obtained from a human donor in good health. The sample was blood.

The CDR3 reads CSAPGTGVPDTQYF. The bases read TGCAGCGCTCCCGGGACAGGGGTACCAGATACGCAGTATTTT. The chain is made from TRBV29-1 and TRBJ2-3; TRBD1 lines up with 10 middle nucleotides. The CDR3 measures 14 amino acids from cysteine to phenylalanine. The CDR3 DNA has 42 bases and is translated from base 1. Ends trimmed: V by 7 bases, J by 4 bases; bases unmatched to a gene: 8. CDR1 and CDR2, looked up from the germline V gene, are SQVTM and ANQGSEA.